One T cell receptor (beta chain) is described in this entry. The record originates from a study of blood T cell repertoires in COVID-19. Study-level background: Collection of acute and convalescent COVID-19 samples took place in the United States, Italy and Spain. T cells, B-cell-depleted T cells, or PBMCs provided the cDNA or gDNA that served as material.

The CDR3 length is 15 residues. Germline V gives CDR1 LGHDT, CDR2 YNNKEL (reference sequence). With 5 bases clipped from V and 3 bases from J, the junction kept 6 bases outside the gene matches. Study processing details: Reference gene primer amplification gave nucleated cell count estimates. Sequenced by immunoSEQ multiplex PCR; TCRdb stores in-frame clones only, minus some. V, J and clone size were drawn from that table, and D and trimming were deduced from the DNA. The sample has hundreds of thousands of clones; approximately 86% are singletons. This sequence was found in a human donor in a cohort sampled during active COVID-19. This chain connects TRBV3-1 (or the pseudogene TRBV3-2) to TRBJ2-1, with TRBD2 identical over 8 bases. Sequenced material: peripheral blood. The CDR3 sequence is CASSEGSGGYNEQFF. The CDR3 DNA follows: TGTGCCAGCAGCGAAGGCAGCGGGGGCTACAATGAGCAGTTCTTC.